This TCR beta chain is drawn from a study of OX40 agonist ivuxolimab in advanced cancers. Trimming removed 6 bases from V and 9 bases from J, with 12 bases in between. This CDR3 is built from 11 residues. Germline V gene data show CDR1 as MNHNS and CDR2 as SASEGT. Sequencing was performed with immunoSEQ multiplex PCR; in TCRdb, only in-frame clones are kept and a portion is missing. The sample contains approximately 58,000 clones, approximately 90% of which appear only once. This sequence was found in an adult with an advanced solid tumor such as melanoma, head and neck, liver or kidney cancer. The chain employs TRBV6-1 and TRBJ2-7, with a weak D call TRBD2 (5 bases). Sequenced material: CD4+ or CD8+ T cells sorted from blood, taken in a trial of the OX40 agonist ivuxolimab. The CDR3 loop is CASREDLWQYF. CDR3 DNA sequence: TGTGCCAGCAGGGAGGATCTGTGGCAGTACTTC.